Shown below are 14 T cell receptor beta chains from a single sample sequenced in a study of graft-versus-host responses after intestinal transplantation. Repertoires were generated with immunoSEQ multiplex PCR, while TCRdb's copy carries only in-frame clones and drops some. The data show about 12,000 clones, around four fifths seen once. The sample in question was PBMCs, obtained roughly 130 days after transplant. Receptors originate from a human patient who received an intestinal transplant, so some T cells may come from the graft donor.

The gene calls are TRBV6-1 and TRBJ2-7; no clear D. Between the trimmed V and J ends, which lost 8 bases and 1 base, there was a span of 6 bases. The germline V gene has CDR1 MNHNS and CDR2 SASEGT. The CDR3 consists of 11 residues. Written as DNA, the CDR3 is TGTGCCAGCGTCTATTCCTACGAGCAGTACTTC. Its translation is CASVYSYEQYF.

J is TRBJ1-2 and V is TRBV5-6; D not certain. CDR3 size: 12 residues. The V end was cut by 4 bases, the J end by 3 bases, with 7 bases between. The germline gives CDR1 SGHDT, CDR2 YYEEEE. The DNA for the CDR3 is TGTGCCAGCAGCCCCCAGGACTATGGCTACACCTTC. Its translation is CASSPQDYGYTF.

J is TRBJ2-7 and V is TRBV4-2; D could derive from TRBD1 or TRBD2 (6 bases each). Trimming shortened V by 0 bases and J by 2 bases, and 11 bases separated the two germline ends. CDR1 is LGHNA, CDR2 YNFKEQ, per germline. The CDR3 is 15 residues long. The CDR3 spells CASSQEGGTPYEQYF. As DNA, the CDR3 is TGTGCCAGCAGCCAAGAAGGGGGGACTCCCTACGAGCAGTACTTC.

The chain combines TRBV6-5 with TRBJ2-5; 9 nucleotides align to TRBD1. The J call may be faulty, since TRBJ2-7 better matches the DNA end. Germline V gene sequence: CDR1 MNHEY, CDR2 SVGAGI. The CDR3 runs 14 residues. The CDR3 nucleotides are TGTGCCAGCAGTACCGGGACAGGGACCTACGAGCAGTACTTC. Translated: CASSTGTGTYEQYF.

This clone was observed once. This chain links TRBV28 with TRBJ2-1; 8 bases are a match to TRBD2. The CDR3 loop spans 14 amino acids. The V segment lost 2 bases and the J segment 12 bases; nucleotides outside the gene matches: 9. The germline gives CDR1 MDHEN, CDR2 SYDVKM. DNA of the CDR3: TGTGCCAGCAGTTTAGCCAGCGGGAGATCGGCGCAGTTCTTC. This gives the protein CASSLASGRSAQFF.

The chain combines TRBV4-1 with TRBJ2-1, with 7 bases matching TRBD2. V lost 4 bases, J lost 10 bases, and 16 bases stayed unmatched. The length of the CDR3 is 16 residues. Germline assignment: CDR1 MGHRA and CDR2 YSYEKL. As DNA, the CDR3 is TGCGCCAGCAGCCTCACTCTCCCACGAAGAGCGGGGGAGCAGTTCTTC. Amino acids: CASSLTLPRRAGEQFF.

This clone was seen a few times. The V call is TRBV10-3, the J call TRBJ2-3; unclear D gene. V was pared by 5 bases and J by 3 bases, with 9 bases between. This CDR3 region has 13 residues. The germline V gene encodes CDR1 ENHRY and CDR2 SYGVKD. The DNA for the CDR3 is TGTGCCATCAGTAGCGTGAGGACAGATACGCAGTATTTT. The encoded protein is CAISSVRTDTQYF.

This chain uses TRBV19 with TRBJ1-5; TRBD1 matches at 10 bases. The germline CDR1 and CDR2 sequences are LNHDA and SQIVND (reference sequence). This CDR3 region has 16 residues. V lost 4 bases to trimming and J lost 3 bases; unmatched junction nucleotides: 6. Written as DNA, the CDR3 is TGTGCCAGTAGTACCCGGGACAGGGGACCCAATCAGCCCCAGCATTTT. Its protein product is CASSTRDRGPNQPQHF.

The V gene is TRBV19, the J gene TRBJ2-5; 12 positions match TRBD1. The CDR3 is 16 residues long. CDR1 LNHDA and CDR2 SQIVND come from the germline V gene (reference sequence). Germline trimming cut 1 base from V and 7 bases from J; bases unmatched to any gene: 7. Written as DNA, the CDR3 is TGTGCCAGTAGTATAGCCCCGGGACAGGGGGCAGGGACCCAGTACTTC. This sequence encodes CASSIAPGQGAGTQYF.

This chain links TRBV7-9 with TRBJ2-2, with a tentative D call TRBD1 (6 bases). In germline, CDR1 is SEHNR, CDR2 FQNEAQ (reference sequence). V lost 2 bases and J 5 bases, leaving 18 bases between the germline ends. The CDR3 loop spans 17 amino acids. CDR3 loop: CASSLCGQRGCTGELFF. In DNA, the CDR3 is TGTGCCAGCAGCTTATGCGGACAGCGAGGGTGTACCGGGGAGCTGTTTTTT. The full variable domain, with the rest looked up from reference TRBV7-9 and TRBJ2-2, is DTGVSQNPRHKITKRGQNVTFRCDPISEHNRLYWYRQTLGQGPEFLTYFQNEAQLEKSRLLSDRFSAERPKGSFSTLEIQRTEQGDSAMYLCASSLCGQRGCTGELFFGEGSRLTVL.

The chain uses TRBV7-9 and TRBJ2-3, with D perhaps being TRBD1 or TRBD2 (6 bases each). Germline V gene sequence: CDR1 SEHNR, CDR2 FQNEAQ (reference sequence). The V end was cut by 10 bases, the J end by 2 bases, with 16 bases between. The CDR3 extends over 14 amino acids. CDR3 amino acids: CATLLGGTTDTQYF. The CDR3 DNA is TGTGCCACTCTACTGGGGGGCACCACAGATACGCAGTATTTT.

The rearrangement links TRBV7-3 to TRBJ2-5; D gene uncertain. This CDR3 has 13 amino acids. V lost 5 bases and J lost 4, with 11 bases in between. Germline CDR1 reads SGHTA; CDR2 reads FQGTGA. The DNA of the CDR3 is TGTGCCAGCAGCCCATCGGCATCAGAGACCCAGTACTTC. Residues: CASSPSASETQYF.

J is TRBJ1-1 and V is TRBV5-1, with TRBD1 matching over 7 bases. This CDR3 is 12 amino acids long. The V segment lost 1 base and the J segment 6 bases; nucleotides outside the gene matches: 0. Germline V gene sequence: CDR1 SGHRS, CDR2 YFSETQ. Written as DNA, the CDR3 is TGCGCCAGCAGCTTGACAGGGGCTGAAGCTTTCTTT. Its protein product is CASSLTGAEAFF.

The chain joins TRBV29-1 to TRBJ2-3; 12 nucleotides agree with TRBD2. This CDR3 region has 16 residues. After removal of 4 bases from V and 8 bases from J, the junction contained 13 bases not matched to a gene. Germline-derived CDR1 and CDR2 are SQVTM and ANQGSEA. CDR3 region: CSVVSPSGRAGGTQYF. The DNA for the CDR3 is TGCAGCGTTGTAAGCCCTAGCGGGAGGGCCGGAGGTACGCAGTATTTT.